These 26 T cell receptor beta chains were all obtained from the same sample, sequenced in a study of cytomegalovirus exposure and HLA in healthy donors. The PCR ran on 60 Vbeta and 13 Jbeta primers. Assay used: immunoSEQ multiplex PCR; TCRdb lists only in-frame clones, some missing. The table shows tens of thousands of clones, with about four fifths occurring only once. Sequenced input: PBMCs. All receptors come from a male donor in good health and CMV-seropositive.

The chain is built from TRBV6-5 and TRBJ1-2; the D is unclear. Germline CDR1 and CDR2: MNHEY and SVGAGI. Deletions cut 5 bases from V and 4 bases from J, with 11 bases between. The CDR3 loop spans 13 amino acids. The CDR3 region is CASSPTESYGYTF. The CDR3 DNA follows: TGTGCCAGCAGTCCGACTGAGAGCTATGGCTACACCTTC.

The chain has TRBV4-1 and TRBJ2-7; 7 positions match TRBD2. The CDR3 has 14 amino acids. The V gene end was trimmed by 3 bases and the J gene end by 4 bases; junction bases not matched to a gene: 6. Germline CDR1 reads MGHRA; CDR2 reads YSYEKL. The CDR3 DNA is TGCGCCAGCAGCCAGGGGGAGGGCGCTTACGAGCAGTACTTC. Encoded protein: CASSQGEGAYEQYF.

This chain links TRBV6-1 with TRBJ1-1; perhaps TRBD1 as D (6 bases). The germline CDR1 and CDR2 sequences are MNHNS and SASEGT. The CDR3 loop spans 19 amino acids. V was clipped by 2 bases and J by 0 bases, with 22 bases between them. The CDR3, as DNA: TGTGCCAGCAGTGAACTAAGTACAGGGACGGGGGGGCTGAACACTGAAGCTTTCTTT. This encodes CASSELSTGTGGLNTEAFF.

This clone was seen once. V gene TRBV4-1 combines with J gene TRBJ2-1; D remains ambiguous. The germline V gene has CDR1 MGHRA and CDR2 YSYEKL. The CDR3 is 18 amino acids. V dropped 0 bases and J dropped 0 bases, with 15 bases sitting between them. The CDR3: CASSQDPNYLSSYNEQFF. CDR3 coding DNA: TGCGCCAGCAGCCAAGACCCAAACTATCTAAGCTCCTACAATGAGCAGTTCTTC.

The CDR3 DNA reads as TGCGCCAGCAGCTTGGGTGACAGGTCCGGGAACACTGAAGCTTTCTTT. It translates to CASSLGDRSGNTEAFF. The chain has TRBV5-1 and TRBJ1-1; a possible D gene is TRBD1 (6 bases). This CDR3 contains 16 residues. CDR1 and CDR2 (germline): SGHRS, YFSETQ. The germline V and J ends were trimmed by 0 bases and 1 base, with 13 bases remaining between them.

This rearrangement joins TRBV28 to TRBJ1-3, with D possibly being TRBD1 (6 bases). The V gene lost 2 bases and the J gene lost 7 bases, with 6 bases spanning the gap. Germline V gene sequence: CDR1 MDHEN, CDR2 SYDVKM. This CDR3 comprises 12 residues. In DNA, the CDR3 is TGTGCCAGCAGTTTAAGGGGGAACACCATATATTTT. Amino acids: CASSLRGNTIYF.

J is TRBJ2-1 and V is TRBV6-1; 10 bases agree with TRBD1. J lost 6 bases, V lost 6 bases, and 5 bases had no gene match. Germline-derived CDR1 and CDR2 are MNHNS and SASEGT. The CDR3 has 14 amino acids. The CDR3 region has the DNA TGTGCCAGCAGCCCCTGGACAGGGGGCAATGAGCAGTTCTTC. It yields the protein CASSPWTGGNEQFF.

The chain joins TRBV6-1 to TRBJ1-1; D is ambiguous. Germline CDR1 MNHNS, CDR2 SASEGT. This CDR3 comprises 13 residues. V was shortened by 4 bases and J by 6 bases, with 12 bases between the two germline ends. In DNA form, the CDR3 reads TGTGCCAGCAGTGTAGACCAGAGGGCTGAAGCTTTCTTT. It is translated as CASSVDQRAEAFF.

The genes are TRBV27 and TRBJ2-6, with 15 bases matching TRBD2. CDR3 size: 18 residues. Germline CDR1 reads MNHEY; CDR2 reads SMNVEV (reference sequence). V lost 6 bases to trimming and J lost 4 bases; unmatched junction nucleotides: 7. The CDR3 sequence: CASRQGGTSGRGANVLTF. CDR3 bases: TGTGCCAGCAGACAGGGTGGGACTAGCGGGAGGGGGGCCAACGTCCTGACTTTC.

The CDR3 is CASSLLAGGTPKNIQYF. DNA for the CDR3: TGTGCCAGCAGCTTATTAGCGGGGGGCACGCCTAAAAACATTCAGTACTTC. The chain joins TRBV7-2 to TRBJ2-4; 10 nucleotides agree with TRBD2. Germline V lookup: CDR1 SGHTA, CDR2 FQGNSA. The CDR3 is 17 residues long. Losses at the gene ends were 2 bases for V and 4 bases for J; bases not matched to a gene: 8.

The genes are TRBV28 and TRBJ1-4; TRBD1 is a possible D gene (5 bases). This CDR3 has 15 amino acids. The germline gives CDR1 MDHEN, CDR2 SYDVKM. Trimming cost V 3 bases and J 7 bases, with 15 bases left between them. CDR3 region: CASSFSRGGIEKLFF. The CDR3 region has the DNA TGTGCCAGCAGTTTTTCTCGGGGGGGAATTGAAAAACTGTTTTTT.

Points on this clone: Germline is not matched at one junction end, which may reflect a read error. The genes are TRBV7-9 and TRBJ2-7; D is unresolved. The germline V gene encodes CDR1 SEHNR and CDR2 FQNEAQ (reference sequence). The CDR3 has 12 residues. CDR3 bases: TGTTCCAGCAGCTTAGACTCCCGGGAGCAGTACTTC. Translated: CSSSLDSREQYF.

This clone was counted a few times. V is TRBV9 and J is TRBJ1-2, with D possibly being TRBD1 (6 bases). Per the germline V gene, CDR1 is SGDLS and CDR2 is YYNGEE. This CDR3 region has 15 residues. The V end lost 0 bases, the J end lost 5 bases, and 14 bases lay between the germline ends. In nucleotides, the CDR3 is TGTGCCAGCAGCGTAGGGTCGGGGGGGCCTTATGGCTACACCTTC. Residues: CASSVGSGGPYGYTF.

This clone was observed a single time. V usage is TRBV4-1 and J usage is TRBJ2-3; 10 nucleotides match TRBD2. The CDR3 length is 17 residues. V lost 0 bases to trimming and J lost 3 bases; unmatched junction nucleotides: 6. Germline CDR1 reads MGHRA; CDR2 reads YSYEKL. CDR3 coding DNA: TGCGCCAGCAGCCAAGAGAGGCTAGCGGGGGTTACAGATACGCAGTATTTT. Residues: CASSQERLAGVTDTQYF.

This clone appeared a few times. The chain is built from TRBV6-5 and TRBJ1-5, with TRBD1 matching over 8 bases. V was clipped by 10 bases and J by 4 bases; unmatched bases: 9. Germline CDR1 is MNHEY and CDR2 is SVGAGI. CDR3 length: 14 amino acids. CDR3 region: CATKTGVRNQPQHF. CDR3 in DNA: TGTGCCACAAAGACAGGGGTAAGAAATCAGCCCCAGCATTTT.

The rearrangement joins TRBV19 to TRBJ2-7; D might be TRBD2 (5 bases). Germline V gene sequence: CDR1 LNHDA, CDR2 SQIVND (reference sequence). V lost 1 base, J lost 5 bases, and 9 bases lay in between. The CDR3 length is 13 residues. The CDR3 coding sequence is TGTGCCAGTAGTATAGGCGGAGGCGACGAGCAGTACTTC. Translated, it gives CASSIGGGDEQYF.

This clone has only one observation. The chain links TRBV27 to TRBJ2-7; D gene unclear. Germline-derived CDR1 and CDR2 are MNHEY and SMNVEV (reference sequence). V was trimmed by 1 base and J by 0 bases, leaving 7 bases between them. There are 14 residues in the CDR3. CDR3 residues: CASSLFPGSYEQYF. Written as DNA, the CDR3 is TGTGCCAGCAGTTTATTCCCAGGCTCCTACGAGCAGTACTTC.

The rearrangement joins TRBV6-8 to TRBJ2-3; 11 bases are a match to TRBD2. J gave up 1 base and V 0 bases, and 6 bases lay outside the gene matches. This CDR3 comprises 18 residues. Germline V gene lookup returns CDR1 MNHGY and CDR2 SAAAGT. In DNA form, the CDR3 reads TGTGCCAGCAGTTACTCGAGGTTTAGCGGGGGGGGCACAGATACGCAGTATTTT. It encodes CASSYSRFSGGGTDTQYF.

The chain links TRBV28 to TRBJ1-3; maybe TRBD1 (5 bases). Germline CDR1 reads MDHEN; CDR2 reads SYDVKM. Between the trimmed V and J ends, which lost 6 bases and 0 bases, there was a span of 15 bases. CDR3 length equals 16 residues. DNA of the CDR3: TGTGCCAGCAGCCTTGTCGAGACAGTCTCTGGAAACACCATATATTTT. It codes for CASSLVETVSGNTIYF.

This chain uses TRBV30 with TRBJ2-4; 10 bases line up with TRBD2. V trimming: 3 bases; J trimming: 7 bases; junction bases outside the gene matches: 3. There are 13 residues in the CDR3. Looked up from germline, CDR1 is GTSNPN and CDR2 is SVGIG (reference sequence). The CDR3 here is CAWRSAGGNIQYF. DNA of the CDR3: TGTGCCTGGAGATCAGCGGGGGGGAACATTCAGTACTTC.

The chain couples TRBV6-4 to TRBJ2-1, with 7 bases identical to TRBD2. Germline trimming cut 5 bases from V and 6 bases from J; bases unmatched to any gene: 10. This CDR3 has 15 residues. CDR1 is MRHNA, CDR2 SNTAGT, per germline. In DNA form, the CDR3 reads TGTGCCAGCAGTCCGTGGGCGGGAGATCGCAATGAGCAGTTCTTC. This encodes CASSPWAGDRNEQFF.

The rearrangement joins TRBV4-1 to TRBJ2-7, with 10 bases fitting TRBD1. Trimming took 5 bases from V and 7 from J; bases not matched to a gene: 5. Germline V gene lookup returns CDR1 MGHRA and CDR2 YSYEKL. The CDR3 sequence is 13 residues long. The CDR3 loop is CASSWDRGDEQYF. The CDR3 nucleotides are TGCGCCAGCAGCTGGGACAGGGGAGATGAGCAGTACTTC.

This chain's CDR3 is CASSLGAAPETQYF. The CDR3 DNA is TGCGCCAGCAGCTTAGGTGCGGCTCCAGAGACCCAGTACTTC. V usage is TRBV5-1 and J usage is TRBJ2-5; no clear D. The germline gives CDR1 SGHRS, CDR2 YFSETQ. The CDR3 contains 14 residues. V lost 2 bases, J lost 4 bases, and 12 bases lay in between. The full variable domain, completed using reference TRBV5-1 and TRBJ2-5, is KAGVTQTPRYLIKTRGQQVTLSCSPISGHRSVSWYQQTPGQGLQFLFEYFSETQRNKGNFPGRFSGRQFSNSRSEMNVSTLELGDSALYLCASSLGAAPETQYFGPGTRLLVL.

This clone was found once. The V and J genes are TRBV7-8 and TRBJ2-1, with TRBD2 matching 10 bases. Unmatched junction bases numbered 2, after V lost 4 bases and J lost 2 bases. Germline V gene lookup returns CDR1 SGHVS and CDR2 FQNEAQ. CDR3 length: 15 residues. The CDR3 reads CASSSLAGTYNEQFF. DNA of the CDR3: TGTGCCAGCAGCTCACTAGCGGGAACCTACAATGAGCAGTTCTTC. Filled out from reference TRBV7-8 and TRBJ2-1, the complete variable domain reads GAGVSQSPRYKVAKRGQDVALRCDPISGHVSLFWYQQALGQGPEFLTYFQNEAQLDKSGLPSDRFFAERPEGSVSTLKIQRTQQEDSAVYLCASSSLAGTYNEQFFGPGTRLTVL.

Notes on this clone: One junction end disagrees with the germline gene, perhaps due to a read error. The J gene is TRBJ2-7, the V gene TRBV7-9; 9 bases align to TRBD1. This CDR3 spans 16 amino acids. Germline loops: CDR1 SEHNR, CDR2 FQNEAQ (reference sequence). The CDR3 region has the DNA TGTTCCAGCAGCACTATCTCGGGACAGGGAGGCTACGAGCAGTACTTC. Its translation: CSSSTISGQGGYEQYF.

This chain uses TRBV19 with TRBJ1-2, with 7 positions matching TRBD1. This CDR3 spans 15 amino acids. With V trimmed by 5 bases and J by 7 bases, 13 bases remained unmatched. Germline CDR1 is LNHDA and CDR2 is SQIVND (reference sequence). The CDR3 DNA is TGTGCCAGTAGTGAACCTGGGACAGCTACCATTGGCTACACCTTC. Its protein product is CASSEPGTATIGYTF.